What follows is one TCR beta chain and its context. This specimen belongs to a study of T cell responses to AZD1222 COVID-19 vaccine. V was clipped by 4 bases and J by 0 bases, with 8 bases between them. The germline V gene encodes CDR1 SGHTS and CDR2 YDEGEE. The CDR3 contains 14 residues. Sequenced by immunoSEQ multiplex PCR; TCRdb stores in-frame clones only, minus some. This repertoire shows about 86,000 clones, nearly 90% found once; its top ten account for about 6%. This receptor was obtained from an adult in good health. The V and J genes are TRBV5-8 and TRBJ2-1; D is undetermined. The sample here was peripheral blood, taken on day 0 of AZD1222 vaccination. Here the CDR3 reads CASSGVSSYNEQFF. In DNA form, the CDR3 reads TGTGCCAGCAGCGGGGTTAGCTCCTACAATGAGCAGTTCTTC.